The present T cell receptor (beta chain) was sequenced within a study of T cells after yellow fever vaccination. Study observations and caveats: Subsequent to the booster, the majority of primary-vaccination clones reappeared (around 96% CD4, 88% CD8).

This clonotype was seen a few times. Its antigen is unknown. TCRdb reprocessed the 5' RACE reads with MiXCR, giving one entry per CDR3 protein. The repertoire holds 150,000 to 200,000 distinct CDR3 sequences, roughly 11% seen once, with roughly a third in the top ten. Trimming stripped 3 bases from V and 4 bases from J, with 15 bases between. The CDR3 runs 15 residues. Per the germline V gene, CDR1 is MGHRA and CDR2 is YSYEKL. The sequenced sample was CD8+ T cells sorted from PBMCs, obtained 15 days after the yellow fever booster vaccination. The receptor's source is a man aged 18 to 35 who received the YFV17D yellow fever vaccine. V gene TRBV4-1 combines with J gene TRBJ1-1; D perhaps matches TRBD1 (6 bases). The chain's CDR3 is CASSQIHRAATEAFF. CDR3 sequence (DNA): TGCGCCAGCAGCCAGATCCACAGGGCAGCCACTGAAGCTTTCTTT.